These 6 T cell receptor beta chains share one sample of origin, sequenced in a study of T-cell reconstitution after alpha-beta-depleted transplantation in children. Library preparation (for TCRbeta) was performed with unique molecular identifiers. TCRdb re-derived calls from the PCR reads in MiXCR, one entry per CDR3 protein. The sample yields 490,000 or so distinct CDR3 sequences, 8% to 11% seen once. This specimen consisted of PBMCs, obtained before TCRalphabeta/CD19-depleted stem cell transplant. Receptors originate from a child younger than 10 with inherited bone marrow failure, due to receive a stem cell transplant.

A note on this clonotype: This may be a read error, as it is one base from a much larger clone. The chain couples TRBV19 to TRBJ2-1; D not resolved. Germline CDR1 LNHDA, CDR2 SQIVND (reference sequence). Trimming left V 0 bases short and J 6 bases short, with 12 bases between. This CDR3 comprises 15 residues. CDR3 in DNA: TGTGCCAGTAGTATAGATCACGGCGAGAGCAATGAGCAGTTCTTC. This translates into CASSIDHGESNEQFF.

This clonotype has at least ten counts. The chain recombines TRBV12-3 or TRBV12-4 with TRBJ1-2; D gene ambiguous. Trimming cost V 6 bases and J 4 bases, with 18 bases left between them. The CDR3 extends over 15 amino acids. The CDR3 DNA is TGTGCCAGCAGCCGCGACGACCGACTCCCCTATGGCTACACCTTC. Its translation is CASSRDDRLPYGYTF.

This clonotype was counted ten times or more. The CDR3 loop reads CSAPTRAGSNTGELFF. The CDR3 DNA reads as TGCAGTGCCCCCACCAGGGCAGGGAGTAACACCGGGGAGCTGTTTTTT. The chain combines TRBV20-1 with TRBJ2-2, with D possibly called TRBD1 or TRBD2 (5 bases each). CDR1 and CDR2 from the germline V gene are DFQATT and SNEGSKA (reference sequence). V was clipped by 6 bases and J by 2 bases, with 19 bases between them. This CDR3 region has 16 residues.

Ten or more counts support this clonotype. The chain uses TRBV7-2 and TRBJ2-3; 14 bases match TRBD2. The germline CDR1 and CDR2 sequences are SGHTA and FQGNSA. The CDR3 runs 18 residues. V was clipped by 0 bases and J by 5 bases; unmatched bases: 7. The CDR3 nucleotides are TGTGCCAGCAGCTTAGCATCCGGACTAGCGGGAGGAAAAGATACGCAGTATTTT. It encodes CASSLASGLAGGKDTQYF.

There are a few counts of this clonotype. A clone one base away is much larger, so this may be a read error. The chain couples TRBV20-1 to TRBJ2-3; 7 nucleotides line up with TRBD2. This CDR3 spans 17 amino acids. Germline V lookup: CDR1 DFQATT, CDR2 SNEGSKA (reference sequence). CDR3: CCARDLGSGTATDTQYF. The CDR3 nucleotides are TGCTGTGCTAGAGATCTAGGGAGCGGGACCGCCACAGATACGCAGTATTTT.

This clonotype was found many times. The chain joins TRBV6-1 to TRBJ2-2; D is uncertain. This CDR3 has 14 amino acids. Germline V gene data show CDR1 as MNHNS and CDR2 as SASEGT. V shed 1 base and J shed 3 bases, with 6 bases lying between them. The CDR3 spells CASSEEEYTGELFF. In DNA, the CDR3 is TGTGCCAGCAGTGAAGAAGAGTACACCGGGGAGCTGTTTTTT.